This T cell receptor (beta chain) originates from a study of low-dose radiotherapy and immunotherapy resistance in tumors. TCRs were put through roughly 20 PCR cycles of amplification with Phusion. A constant-region primer and the V-primer adapter served as the primer pair. TCRdb itself ran the reads through MiXCR, one entry per CDR3 protein. The sample yields approximately 47,000 distinct CDR3 sequences, roughly 10% seen once. This clonotype was seen many times. Described time point: before trial treatment. Administered to the donors were nivolumab, ipilimumab, aspirin, low-dose cyclophosphamide and low-dose radiotherapy. Sequences were derived from PBMCs, sampled before treatment. This clonotype originated in a female donor with ovarian cancer.

For the CDR3, the DNA is TGTGCCAGCAGTTTAGGGATGGGCACCTCTGGGGCCAACGTCCTGACTTTC. This sequence encodes CASSLGMGTSGANVLTF. This chain links TRBV28 with TRBJ2-6; D remains ambiguous. V dropped 2 bases and J dropped 0 bases, with 11 bases sitting between them. The CDR3 extends over 17 amino acids. The V gene's germline CDR1 is MDHEN and CDR2 SYDVKM.